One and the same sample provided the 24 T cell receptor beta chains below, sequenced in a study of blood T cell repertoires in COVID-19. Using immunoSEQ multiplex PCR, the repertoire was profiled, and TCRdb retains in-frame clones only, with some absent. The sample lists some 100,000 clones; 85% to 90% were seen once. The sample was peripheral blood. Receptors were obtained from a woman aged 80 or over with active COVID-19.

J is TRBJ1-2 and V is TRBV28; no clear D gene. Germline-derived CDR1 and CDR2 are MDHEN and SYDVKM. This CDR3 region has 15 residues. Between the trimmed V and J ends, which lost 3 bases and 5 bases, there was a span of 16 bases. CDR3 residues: CASSFEGRRNYGYTF. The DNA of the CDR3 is TGTGCCAGCAGTTTTGAGGGCAGACGAAATTATGGCTACACCTTC.

CDR3 sequence reads: CASSELSAGANVLTF. Written as DNA, the CDR3 is TGTGCCAGCAGTGAACTAAGTGCTGGGGCCAACGTCCTGACTTTC. This chain links TRBV2 with TRBJ2-6; the D is unclear. There are 15 residues in the CDR3. Per germline, CDR1 SNHLY and CDR2 FYNNEI. Trimming took off 2 bases at V and 2 bases at J, with 7 bases between the two ends.

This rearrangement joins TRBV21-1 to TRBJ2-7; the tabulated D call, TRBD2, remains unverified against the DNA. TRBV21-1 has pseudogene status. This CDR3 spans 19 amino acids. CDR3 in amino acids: CASSKRFWWAGAAAYEQYF. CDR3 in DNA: TGTGCCAGCAGCAAAAGGTTTTGGTGGGCGGGTGCAGCAGCCTACGAGCAGTACTTC.

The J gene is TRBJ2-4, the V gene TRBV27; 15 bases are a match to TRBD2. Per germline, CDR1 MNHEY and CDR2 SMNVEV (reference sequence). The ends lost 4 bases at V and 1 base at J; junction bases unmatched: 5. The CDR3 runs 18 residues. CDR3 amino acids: CASSSGTSGRQAKNIQYF. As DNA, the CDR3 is TGTGCCAGCAGTTCCGGGACTAGCGGGAGGCAGGCCAAAAACATTCAGTACTTC.

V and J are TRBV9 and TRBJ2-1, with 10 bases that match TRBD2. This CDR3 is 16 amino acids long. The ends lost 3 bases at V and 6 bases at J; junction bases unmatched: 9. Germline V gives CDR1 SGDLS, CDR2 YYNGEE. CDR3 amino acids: CASSDSSGRATNEQFF. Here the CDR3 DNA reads TGTGCCAGCAGCGACTCAAGCGGGAGGGCCACCAATGAGCAGTTCTTC.

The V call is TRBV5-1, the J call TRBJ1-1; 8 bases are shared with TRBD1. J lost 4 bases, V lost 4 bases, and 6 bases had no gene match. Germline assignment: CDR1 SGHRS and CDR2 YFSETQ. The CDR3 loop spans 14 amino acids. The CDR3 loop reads CASSQAGGSTEAFF. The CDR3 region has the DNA TGCGCCAGCAGCCAAGCAGGGGGCAGCACTGAAGCTTTCTTT.

The CDR3 loop reads CASSLATGYQETQYF. The CDR3 nucleotides read TGTGCCAGCAGCTTAGCAACCGGGTACCAAGAGACCCAGTACTTC. The chain links TRBV7-8 to TRBJ2-5; D not certain. The CDR3 is 15 amino acids. Germline V CDR1 and CDR2: SGHVS, FQNEAQ. V lost 0 bases and J 0 bases, leaving 8 bases between the germline ends.

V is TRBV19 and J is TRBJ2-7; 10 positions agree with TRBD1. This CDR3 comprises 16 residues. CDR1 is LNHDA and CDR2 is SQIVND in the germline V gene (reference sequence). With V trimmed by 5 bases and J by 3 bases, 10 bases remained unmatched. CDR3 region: CASSPRGGDRGYEQYF. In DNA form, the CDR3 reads TGTGCCAGTAGTCCCCGGGGCGGGGACAGGGGCTACGAGCAGTACTTC.

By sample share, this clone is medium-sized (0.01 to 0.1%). The CDR3 DNA is TGTGCCAGCAGCTTAGAACCGGGACACCTCTACGAGCAGTACTTC. It is translated as CASSLEPGHLYEQYF. The chain carries TRBV7-6 and TRBJ2-7; D might be TRBD1 (6 bases). V was cut by 1 base and J by 3 bases, with 13 bases left in between. The CDR3 extends over 15 amino acids. CDR1 is SGHVS and CDR2 is FNYEAQ in the germline V gene. The variable domain in full, completed from reference TRBV7-6 and TRBJ2-7, reads GAGVSQSPRYKVTKRGQDVALRCDPISGHVSLYWYRQALGQGPEFLTYFNYEAQQDKSGLPNDRFSAERPEGSISTLTIQRTEQRDSAMYRCASSLEPGHLYEQYFGPGTRLTVT.

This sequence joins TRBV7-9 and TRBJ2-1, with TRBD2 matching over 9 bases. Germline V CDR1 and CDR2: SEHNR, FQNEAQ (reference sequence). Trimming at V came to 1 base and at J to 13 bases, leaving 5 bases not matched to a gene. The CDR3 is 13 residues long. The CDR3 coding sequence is TGTGCCAGCAGCTTAGGGCGGGAGGGGGCCCAGTTCTTC. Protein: CASSLGREGAQFF.

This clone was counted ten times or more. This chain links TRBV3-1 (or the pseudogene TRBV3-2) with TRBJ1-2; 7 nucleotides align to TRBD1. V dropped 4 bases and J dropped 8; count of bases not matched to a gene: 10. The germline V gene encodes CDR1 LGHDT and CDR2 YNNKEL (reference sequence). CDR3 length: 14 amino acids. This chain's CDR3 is CASSPRTGQLGYTF. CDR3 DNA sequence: TGTGCCAGCAGCCCCCGGACAGGCCAGTTGGGCTACACCTTC.

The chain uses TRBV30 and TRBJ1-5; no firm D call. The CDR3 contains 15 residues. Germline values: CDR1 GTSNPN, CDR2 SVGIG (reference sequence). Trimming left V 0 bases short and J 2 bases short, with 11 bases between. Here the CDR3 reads CAWSVKGRGNQPQHF. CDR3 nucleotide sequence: TGTGCCTGGAGTGTTAAAGGGAGAGGCAATCAGCCCCAGCATTTT.

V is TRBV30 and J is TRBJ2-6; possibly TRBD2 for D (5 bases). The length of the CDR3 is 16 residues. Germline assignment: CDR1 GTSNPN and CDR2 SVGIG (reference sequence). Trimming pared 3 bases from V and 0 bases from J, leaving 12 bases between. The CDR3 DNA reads TGTGCCTGGAGCGGGGTGGGCCTCTCTGGGGCCAACGTCCTGACTTTC. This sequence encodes CAWSGVGLSGANVLTF.

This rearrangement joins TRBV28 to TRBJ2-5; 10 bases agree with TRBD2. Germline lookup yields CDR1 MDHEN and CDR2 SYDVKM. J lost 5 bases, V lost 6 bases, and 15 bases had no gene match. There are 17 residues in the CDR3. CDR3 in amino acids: CASSLRTSGTFYETQYF. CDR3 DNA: TGTGCCAGCAGCTTGCGGACTAGCGGTACCTTCTATGAGACCCAGTACTTC.

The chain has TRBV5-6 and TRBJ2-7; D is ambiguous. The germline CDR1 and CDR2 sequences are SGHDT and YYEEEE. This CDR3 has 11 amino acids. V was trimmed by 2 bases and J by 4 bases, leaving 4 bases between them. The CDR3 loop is CASSFGYEQYF. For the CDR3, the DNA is TGTGCCAGCAGCTTCGGTTACGAGCAGTACTTC. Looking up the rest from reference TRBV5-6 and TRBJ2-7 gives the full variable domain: DAGVTQSPTHLIKTRGQQVTLRCSPKSGHDTVSWYQQALGQGPQFIFQYYEEEERQRGNFPDRFSGHQFPNYSSELNVNALLLGDSALYLCASSFGYEQYFGPGTRLTVT.

The CDR3 is CASSTRRTDTQYF. The CDR3 DNA is TGTGCCAGCAGTACCCGGAGGACAGATACGCAGTATTTT. The chain employs TRBV12-3 or TRBV12-4 and TRBJ2-3, with a weak D call TRBD2 (5 bases). V dropped 5 bases and J dropped 3 bases, with 9 bases sitting between them. CDR3 length equals 13 residues.

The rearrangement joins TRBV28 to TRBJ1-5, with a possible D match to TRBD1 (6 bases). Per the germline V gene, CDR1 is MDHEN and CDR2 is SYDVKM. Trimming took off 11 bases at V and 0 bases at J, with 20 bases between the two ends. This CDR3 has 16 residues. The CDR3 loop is CASRGILEYSNQPQHF. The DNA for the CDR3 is TGTGCCTCAAGGGGGATTCTGGAATATAGCAATCAGCCCCAGCATTTT.

CDR3 nucleotides: TGTGCCAGCACCCCGCCCGAAAAAAGTGCGGACGGGGAGCTGTTTTTT. Translated: CASTPPEKSADGELFF. J is TRBJ2-2 and V is TRBV6-6; D not resolved. Trimming left V 7 bases short and J 7 bases short, with 22 bases between. Germline CDR1 MNHNY, CDR2 SVGAGI (reference sequence). This CDR3 is built from 16 residues.

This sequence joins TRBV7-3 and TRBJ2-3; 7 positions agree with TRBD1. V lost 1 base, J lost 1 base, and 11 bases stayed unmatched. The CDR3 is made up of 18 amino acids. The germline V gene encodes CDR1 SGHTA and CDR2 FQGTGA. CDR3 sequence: CASSLSGQARRRTDTQYF. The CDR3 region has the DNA TGTGCCAGCAGCTTAAGTGGACAGGCCCGCCGGCGCACAGATACGCAGTATTTT. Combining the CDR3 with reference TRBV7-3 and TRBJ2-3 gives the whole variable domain GAGVSQTPSNKVTEKGKYVELRCDPISGHTALYWYRQSLGQGPEFLIYFQGTGAADDSGLPNDRFFAVRPEGSVSTLKIQRTERGDSAVYLCASSLSGQARRRTDTQYFGPGTRLTVL.

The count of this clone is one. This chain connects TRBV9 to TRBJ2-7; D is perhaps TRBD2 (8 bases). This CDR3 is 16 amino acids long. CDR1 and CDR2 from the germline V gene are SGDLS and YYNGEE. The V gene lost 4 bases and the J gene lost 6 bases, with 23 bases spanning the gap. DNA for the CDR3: TGTGCCAGCAGCCCCAGGGGGGGACTAGTTGGTTCCGAGCAGTACTTC. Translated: CASSPRGGLVGSEQYF.

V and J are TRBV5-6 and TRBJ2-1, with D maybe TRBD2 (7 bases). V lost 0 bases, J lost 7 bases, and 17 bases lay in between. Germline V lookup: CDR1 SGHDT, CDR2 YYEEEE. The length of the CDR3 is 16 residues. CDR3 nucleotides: TGTGCCAGCAGCTTGGCGGGGGGCACGGTTGGGAATGAGCAGTTCTTC. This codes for CASSLAGGTVGNEQFF.

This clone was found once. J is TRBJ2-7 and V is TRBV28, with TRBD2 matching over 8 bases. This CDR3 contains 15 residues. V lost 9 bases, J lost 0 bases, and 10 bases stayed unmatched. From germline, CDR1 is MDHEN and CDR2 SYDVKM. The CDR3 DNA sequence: TGTGCCAGTACAACTAGCGGTACAAGCTCCTACGAGCAGTACTTC. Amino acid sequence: CASTTSGTSSYEQYF. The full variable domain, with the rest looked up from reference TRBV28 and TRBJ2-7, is DVKVTQSSRYLVKRTGEKVFLECVQDMDHENMFWYRQDPGLGLRLIYFSYDVKMKEKGDIPEGYSVSREKKERFSLILESASTNQTSMYLCASTTSGTSSYEQYFGPGTRLTVT.

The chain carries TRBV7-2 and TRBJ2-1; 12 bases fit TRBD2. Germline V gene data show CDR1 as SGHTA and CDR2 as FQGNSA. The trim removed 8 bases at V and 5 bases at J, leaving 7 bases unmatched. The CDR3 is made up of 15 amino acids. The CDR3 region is CASARTSGTHNEQFF. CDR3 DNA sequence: TGTGCCAGCGCCCGGACTAGCGGGACCCACAATGAGCAGTTCTTC.

The CDR3 DNA is TGCAGTGCGAGGGAGGGTGGTGGCTACACCTTC. This gives the protein CSAREGGGYTF. The chain has TRBV20-1 and TRBJ1-2; D remains ambiguous. Germline loops: CDR1 DFQATT, CDR2 SNEGSKA (reference sequence). CDR3 length: 11 amino acids. Deletions cut 6 bases from V and 7 bases from J, with 12 bases between.